This T cell receptor beta chain was sequenced in a study of long-term antiretroviral therapy in people with HIV. With 5 bases removed from V and 4 bases from J, the gap between germline ends came to 14 bases. The CDR3 consists of 15 residues. From germline, CDR1 is SEHNR and CDR2 FQNEAQ (reference sequence). Samples held roughly 0.85-10 million cryopreserved PBMC before DNA extraction. Version v3.0 of the immunoSEQ assay ran at survey level. Profiling relied on immunoSEQ multiplex PCR, and the TCRdb table lists in-frame clones only, not all of them. The table has around 21,000 clones, around 85% seen once; the top ten hold around 7.2%.

The chain uses TRBV7-9 and TRBJ2-2, with D perhaps assigned TRBD1 or TRBD2 (5 bases each). This sequence was found in a man aged 25 to 45 with HIV. The sample in question was unsorted PBMCs, obtained 1.5 years after starting antiretroviral therapy. The CDR3 nucleotides are TGTGCCAGCAGCCCCCGAGGGGTTGGCACCGGGGAGCTGTTTTTT. Its translation is CASSPRGVGTGELFF.